This T cell receptor (beta chain) was found in a study of T cell responses to AZD1222 COVID-19 vaccine. Using immunoSEQ multiplex PCR, the repertoire was profiled, and TCRdb retains in-frame clones only, with some absent. The repertoire holds roughly 120,000 clones, with around 87% as singletons. This CDR3 region has 12 residues. Deletions cut 5 bases from V and 2 bases from J, with 7 bases between. The germline CDR1 and CDR2 sequences are LGHNT and FRNRAP. The gene calls are TRBV12-5 and TRBJ2-7, with D hard to call. This receptor was obtained from an adult in good health. The sequenced sample was peripheral blood, obtained on day 0 of AZD1222 vaccination. This CDR3 is CASGIAAYEQYF. In DNA form, the CDR3 reads TGTGCTAGTGGTATAGCAGCCTACGAGCAGTACTTC.